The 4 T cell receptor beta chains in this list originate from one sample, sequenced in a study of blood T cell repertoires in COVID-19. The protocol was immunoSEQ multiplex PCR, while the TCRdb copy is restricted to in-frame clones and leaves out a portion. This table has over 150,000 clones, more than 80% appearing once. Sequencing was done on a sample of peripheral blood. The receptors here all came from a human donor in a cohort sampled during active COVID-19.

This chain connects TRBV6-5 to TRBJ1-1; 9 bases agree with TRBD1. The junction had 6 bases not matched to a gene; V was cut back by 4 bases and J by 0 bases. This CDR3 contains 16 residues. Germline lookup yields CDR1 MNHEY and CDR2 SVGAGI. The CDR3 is CASSSTGTGLNTEAFF. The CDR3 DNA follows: TGTGCCAGCAGTTCAACCGGGACAGGGCTGAACACTGAAGCTTTCTTT.

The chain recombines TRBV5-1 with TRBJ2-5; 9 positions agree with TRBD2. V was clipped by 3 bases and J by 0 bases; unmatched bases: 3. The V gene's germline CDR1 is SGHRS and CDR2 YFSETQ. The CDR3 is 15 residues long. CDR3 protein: CASSSLAGYQETQYF. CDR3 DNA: TGCGCCAGCAGCTCACTAGCGGGTTACCAAGAGACCCAGTACTTC.

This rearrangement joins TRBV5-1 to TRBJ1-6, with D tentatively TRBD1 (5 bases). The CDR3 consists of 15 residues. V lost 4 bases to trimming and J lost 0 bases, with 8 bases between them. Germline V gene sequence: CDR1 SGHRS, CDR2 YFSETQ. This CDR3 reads CASSTDSSYNSPLHF. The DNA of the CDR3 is TGCGCCAGCAGCACCGACAGCTCCTATAATTCACCCCTCCACTTT.

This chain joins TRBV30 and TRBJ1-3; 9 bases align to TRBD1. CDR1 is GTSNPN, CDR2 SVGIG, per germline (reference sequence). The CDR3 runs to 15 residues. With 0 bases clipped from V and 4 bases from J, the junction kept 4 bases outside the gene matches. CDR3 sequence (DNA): TGTGCCTGGAGTGTCCCGACAGGGGGGGGAAACACCATATATTTT. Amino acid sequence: CAWSVPTGGGNTIYF.